This T cell receptor (beta chain) originates from a study of T cell responses to AZD1222 COVID-19 vaccine. Study-wide results and caveats: Increased Spike-specific TCR breadth and depth were observed after two AZD1222 doses.

With 3 bases clipped from V and 4 bases from J, the junction kept 1 base outside the gene matches. CDR1 and CDR2 (germline): LNHNV, YYDKDF (reference sequence). The CDR3 is 15 residues long. To note about this clone: As yet, its antigen is unknown.

Profiling relied on immunoSEQ multiplex PCR, and the TCRdb table lists in-frame clones only, not all of them. The sample holds more than 150,000 clones, around 92% seen once. J is TRBJ2-5 and V is TRBV15; TRBD2 matches at 14 bases. This sample comprised peripheral blood, obtained on day 0 of AZD1222 vaccination. The TCR sequence derives from an adult in good health. The CDR3 nucleotides read TGTGCCACCAGCAGGACTAGCGGGGGGGCAGAGACCCAGTACTTC. Its translation is CATSRTSGGAETQYF. Variable domain in full (rest from reference TRBV15 and TRBJ2-5): DAMVIQNPRYQVTQFGKPVTLSCSQTLNHNVMYWYQQKSSQAPKLLFHYYDKDFNNEADTPDNFQSRRPNTSFCFLDIRSPGLGDTAMYLCATSRTSGGAETQYFGPGTRLLVL.